The 29 T cell receptor beta chains below were found in one sample sequenced in a study of CD8 T cells in ankylosing spondylitis. From the 5' RACE reads, TCRdb called clonotypes with MiXCR, one entry per CDR3 protein. The repertoire has roughly 160,000 distinct CDR3 sequences, roughly 12% of them found once; the top ten carry 25% to 35%. The sequenced material came from blood, either unsorted or a sorted T cell fraction (not recorded which). Source of these receptors: a male donor with ankylosing spondylitis or in good health (not recorded which).

This clonotype was observed at least ten times. At one of its ends the junction is not consistent with the germline gene, which may arise from a read error. The chain joins TRBV12-3 or TRBV12-4 to TRBJ2-5; the D is unclear. The CDR3 contains 11 residues. The CDR3 protein is CASSFKETQYF. The CDR3 nucleotides are TGCGCCAGCAGCTTTAAAGAGACCCAGTACTTC.

This clonotype was found many times. This chain connects TRBV29-1 to TRBJ2-7, with no clear D. This CDR3 contains 13 residues. V lost 6 bases, J lost 2 bases, and 14 bases lay in between. Germline V gene sequence: CDR1 SQVTM, CDR2 ANQGSEA. The CDR3 DNA sequence: TGCAGCGTATCAACTTCCTTCACCTACGAGCAGTACTTC. This gives the protein CSVSTSFTYEQYF.

This clonotype was seen ten or more times. The gene calls are TRBV20-1 and TRBJ2-3, with 15 bases lining up with TRBD2. CDR3 length: 16 amino acids. Losses at the gene ends were 6 bases for V and 4 bases for J; bases not matched to a gene: 8. In germline, CDR1 is DFQATT, CDR2 SNEGSKA (reference sequence). The CDR3 here is CSAPGLAGGRADTQYF. CDR3 coding DNA: TGCAGTGCCCCTGGACTAGCGGGGGGGCGCGCAGATACGCAGTATTTT.

In its sample, this clonotype was seen a few times. The chain combines TRBV7-2 with TRBJ2-3, with D possibly being TRBD1 (6 bases). V shed 5 bases and J shed 5 bases, with 17 bases lying between them. This CDR3 has 15 residues. Germline CDR1 and CDR2: SGHTA and FQGNSA. This CDR3 reads CASSPGRGNRDTQYF. CDR3 nucleotide sequence: TGTGCCAGCAGCCCCGGCAGGGGTAACCGAGATACGCAGTATTTT.

This clonotype was counted at least ten times. V usage is TRBV20-1 and J usage is TRBJ2-1, with 9 bases lining up with TRBD2. Germline CDR1 is DFQATT and CDR2 is SNEGSKA (reference sequence). The CDR3 is 14 amino acids. J was trimmed by 6 bases and V by 0 bases; bases with no gene match: 3. The chain's CDR3 is CSARDASGVNEQFF. The CDR3 nucleotides are TGCAGTGCTAGAGACGCTAGCGGGGTCAATGAGCAGTTCTTC.

This clonotype came up a few times. The chain couples TRBV27 to TRBJ2-1, with TRBD2 identical over 7 bases. This CDR3 has 12 residues. Per germline, CDR1 MNHEY and CDR2 SMNVEV (reference sequence). Trimming at V came to 11 bases and at J to 8 bases, leaving 9 bases not matched to a gene. The CDR3 reads CAAQGAGDEQFF. DNA of the CDR3: TGTGCCGCCCAAGGGGCGGGAGATGAGCAGTTCTTC.

This clonotype was counted many times. This chain joins TRBV20-1 and TRBJ2-5, with 12 bases identical to TRBD1. The trim removed 6 bases at V and 7 bases at J, leaving 15 bases unmatched. Germline CDR1 is DFQATT and CDR2 is SNEGSKA (reference sequence). The CDR3 has 16 amino acids. The CDR3 nucleotides read TGCAGTGCCATCACATCCGGGACAGGGGGCTTTGGGACCCAGTACTTC. This codes for CSAITSGTGGFGTQYF.

This clonotype was seen a few times. V gene TRBV7-9 combines with J gene TRBJ2-4; possibly TRBD1 for D (6 bases). From germline, CDR1 is SEHNR and CDR2 FQNEAQ (reference sequence). Trimming left V 1 base short and J 7 bases short, with 11 bases between. CDR3 size: 14 residues. CDR3 coding DNA: TGTGCCAGCAGCTTAGGCACCAGGGGTAACATTCAGTACTTC. Translating it yields CASSLGTRGNIQYF.

The V and J genes are TRBV11-2 and TRBJ2-5; 7 nucleotides align to TRBD1. In germline, CDR1 is SGHAT, CDR2 FQNNGV. The CDR3 totals 15 residues. V shed 6 bases, J shed 0 bases, and the junction held 7 bases outside the gene matches. CDR3 in DNA: TGTGCCAGCAGTGCAGGGGGTTCGGACCAAGAGACCCAGTACTTC. Protein sequence: CASSAGGSDQETQYF.

Only a few counts were recorded for this clonotype. The chain recombines TRBV12-3 or TRBV12-4 with TRBJ2-1; D is unclear. The V end lost 4 bases, the J end lost 6 bases, and 13 bases lay between the germline ends. CDR3 length: 14 residues. The CDR3 sequence is CASSSTWMGNEQFF. The CDR3 nucleotides read TGTGCCAGCAGTTCGACCTGGATGGGCAATGAGCAGTTCTTC.

This clonotype was counted only a few times. The rearrangement joins TRBV5-1 to TRBJ2-7; weak D call: TRBD1 (5 bases). CDR1 is SGHRS, CDR2 YFSETQ, per germline. Trimming removed 4 bases from V and 0 bases from J, with 14 bases in between. The CDR3 is 15 residues long. The CDR3 is CASSPLTAASYEQYF. The CDR3 DNA is TGCGCCAGCAGCCCGTTGACAGCCGCCTCCTACGAGCAGTACTTC.

This clonotype has ten or more counts. This chain links TRBV12-3 or TRBV12-4 with TRBJ1-1; D is ambiguous. The CDR3 totals 14 residues. The V and J ends lost 10 bases and 3 bases respectively, with 18 bases between them. This CDR3 is CATLWEGGYTEAFF. The CDR3 DNA sequence: TGTGCCACCCTGTGGGAAGGTGGTTACACTGAAGCTTTCTTT.

The V gene is TRBV6-5, the J gene TRBJ1-2; TRBD1 matches 10 bases. Germline lookup yields CDR1 MNHEY and CDR2 SVGAGI. There are 15 residues in the CDR3. V shed 4 bases and J 1 base; nucleotides not matched to a gene: 3. The CDR3 here is CASSSGQGVNYGYTF. The DNA for the CDR3 is TGTGCCAGCAGTTCCGGACAGGGGGTTAACTATGGCTACACCTTC.

This sequence joins TRBV7-6 and TRBJ1-3; D may be TRBD1 (6 bases). This CDR3 spans 17 amino acids. CDR1 is SGHVS, CDR2 FNYEAQ, per germline. Deletions cut 5 bases from V and 1 base from J, with 18 bases between. The CDR3, as DNA: TGTGCCAGCAGCCAGATGACAGGACAACGATCTGGAAACACCATATATTTT. Translation: CASSQMTGQRSGNTIYF.

This clonotype was recorded many times. The chain recombines TRBV25-1 with TRBJ1-3; D call uncertain. CDR3 length equals 17 residues. Germline-derived CDR1 and CDR2 are MGHDK and SYGVNS. V dropped 0 bases and J dropped 3 bases, with 15 bases sitting between them. CDR3: CASSEYAYGNFGNTIYF. CDR3 in DNA: TGTGCCAGCAGTGAATATGCCTACGGGAATTTTGGAAACACCATATATTTT.

This clonotype was counted ten times or more. The chain combines TRBV4-1 with TRBJ2-3; D remains ambiguous. V was clipped by 0 bases and J by 0 bases, with 13 bases between them. This CDR3 is 17 amino acids long. Germline CDR1 is MGHRA and CDR2 is YSYEKL. The DNA of the CDR3 is TGCGCCAGCAGCCAAGATGGTCGCGGAACCAGCACAGATACGCAGTATTTT. It is translated as CASSQDGRGTSTDTQYF.

This clonotype appeared many times. The chain recombines TRBV5-6 with TRBJ1-2; 10 bases align to TRBD1. This CDR3 region has 14 residues. CDR1 SGHDT and CDR2 YYEEEE come from the germline V gene. The trim removed 5 bases at V and 6 bases at J, leaving 7 bases unmatched. This CDR3 reads CASSRPDRGDGYTF. CDR3 coding DNA: TGTGCCAGCAGTCGACCGGACAGGGGGGATGGCTACACCTTC. Drawing the rest from reference TRBV5-6 and TRBJ1-2, the complete variable domain is DAGVTQSPTHLIKTRGQQVTLRCSPKSGHDTVSWYQQALGQGPQFIFQYYEEEERQRGNFPDRFSGHQFPNYSSELNVNALLLGDSALYLCASSRPDRGDGYTFGSGTRLTVV.

The chain recombines TRBV30 with TRBJ2-3, with D perhaps being TRBD1 or TRBD2 (5 bases each). There are 11 residues in the CDR3. Between the trimmed V and J ends, which lost 8 bases and 6 bases, there was a span of 12 bases. Looked up from germline, CDR1 is GTSNPN and CDR2 is SVGIG (reference sequence). The CDR3 loop reads CAGTGVDTQYF. The CDR3 nucleotides are TGTGCCGGGACCGGGGTGGATACGCAGTATTTT.

This clonotype has more than one count but fewer than ten. The chain links TRBV14 to TRBJ2-7, with a weak D call TRBD1 (5 bases). This CDR3 contains 20 residues. Germline-derived CDR1 and CDR2 are SGHDN and FVKESK. The V gene lost 4 bases and the J gene lost 3 bases, with 31 bases spanning the gap. CDR3 in DNA: TGTGCCAGCAGCCCGTGGAAAACAGGTCCTACAAATTTCCCGATCTACGAGCAGTACTTC. Its protein is CASSPWKTGPTNFPIYEQYF.

This clonotype has at least ten counts. This rearrangement joins TRBV3-1 to TRBJ2-1, with D maybe TRBD1 (6 bases). Germline-derived CDR1 and CDR2 are LGHDT and YNNKEL (reference sequence). The CDR3 totals 14 residues. Trimming stripped 0 bases from V and 6 bases from J, with 9 bases between. The CDR3 protein is CASSQEDSRNEQFF. CDR3 DNA sequence: TGTGCCAGCAGCCAAGAGGACAGTCGCAATGAGCAGTTCTTC.

The rearrangement uses TRBV20-1 and TRBJ2-6, with D possibly being TRBD1 (5 bases). The CDR3 is 19 residues long. Trimming removed 3 bases from V and 0 bases from J, with 21 bases in between. Per the germline V gene, CDR1 is DFQATT and CDR2 is SNEGSKA (reference sequence). CDR3 sequence: CSASPFDSLADSGANVLTF. The CDR3 DNA reads TGCAGTGCTAGTCCCTTTGACAGTCTGGCAGACTCTGGGGCCAACGTCCTGACTTTC.

The sample holds many counts of this clonotype. This rearrangement joins TRBV10-3 to TRBJ2-7; TRBD1 aligns across 8 bases. Germline V gene lookup returns CDR1 ENHRY and CDR2 SYGVKD. The V and J ends lost 2 bases and 6 bases, in that order; junction bases with no gene match: 3. This CDR3 comprises 13 residues. The CDR3 nucleotides are TGTGCCATCAGTGAGGGGACAGGAGTCGAGCAGTACTTC. This encodes CAISEGTGVEQYF.

The chain links TRBV11-2 to TRBJ2-4; 7 bases agree with TRBD1. The V gene's germline CDR1 is SGHAT and CDR2 FQNNGV. The CDR3 extends over 18 amino acids. The V gene end was trimmed by 4 bases and the J gene end by 0 bases; junction bases not matched to a gene: 12. The CDR3 region has the DNA TGTGCCAGCAGCTACCACGGGACAGCATCCCTAGCCAAAAACATTCAGTACTTC. Encoded protein: CASSYHGTASLAKNIQYF. The full variable domain, its missing parts supplied by reference TRBV11-2 and TRBJ2-4, is EAGVAQSPRYKIIEKRQSVAFWCNPISGHATLYWYQQILGQGPKLLIQFQNNGVVDDSQLPKDRFSAERLKGVDSTLKIQPAKLEDSAVYLCASSYHGTASLAKNIQYFGAGTRLSVL.

This clonotype was counted many times. V is TRBV5-1 and J is TRBJ1-1; D might be TRBD1 (5 bases). V lost 4 bases and J lost 5, with 18 bases in between. CDR3 length equals 15 residues. The germline V gene has CDR1 SGHRS and CDR2 YFSETQ. The CDR3 region is CASSKGGDGDTEAFF. In DNA, the CDR3 is TGCGCCAGCAGCAAGGGAGGGGACGGCGATACTGAAGCTTTCTTT.

This clonotype was seen many times. This sequence joins TRBV10-1 and TRBJ2-1; 7 bases fit TRBD1. CDR3 length: 13 amino acids. The trim removed 5 bases at V and 9 bases at J, leaving 7 bases unmatched. CDR1 is WNHNN and CDR2 is SYGVQD in the germline V gene (reference sequence). The CDR3 coding sequence is TGCGCCAGCAGTAAAGACAGGGATCGTGAGCAGTTCTTC. This codes for CASSKDRDREQFF.

This chain uses TRBV6-5 with TRBJ1-2; D call uncertain. Looked up from germline, CDR1 is MNHEY and CDR2 is SVGAGI. The CDR3 consists of 14 residues. V lost 0 bases and J lost 8, with 13 bases in between. CDR3 nucleotide sequence: TGTGCCAGCAGTTACTCCTTACAGAGAATGGGCTACACCTTC. Its translation is CASSYSLQRMGYTF.

This rearrangement joins TRBV11-2 to TRBJ1-5; D is possibly TRBD1 (6 bases). V lost 5 bases and J 0 bases, leaving 11 bases between the germline ends. The CDR3 contains 15 residues. Per the germline V gene, CDR1 is SGHAT and CDR2 is FQNNGV. The CDR3 spells CASSGGTNSNQPQHF. CDR3 DNA: TGTGCCAGCAGCGGCGGGACAAATAGCAATCAGCCCCAGCATTTT.

The chain combines TRBV7-2 with TRBJ2-1; a possible D gene is TRBD2 (6 bases). V dropped 5 bases and J dropped 7 bases, with 15 bases sitting between them. The germline V gene encodes CDR1 SGHTA and CDR2 FQGNSA. CDR3 length: 14 amino acids. The CDR3 reads CASSPRRGQNEQFF. DNA for the CDR3: TGTGCCAGCAGCCCCAGGCGGGGCCAAAATGAGCAGTTCTTC.

The chain recombines TRBV11-2 with TRBJ2-1; the D is unclear. Per the germline V gene, CDR1 is SGHAT and CDR2 is FQNNGV. This CDR3 contains 13 residues. Trimming left V 1 base short and J 7 bases short, with 8 bases between. The CDR3 bases are TGTGCCAGCAGCTTAGTTGGCGATAATGAGCAGTTCTTC. This gives the protein CASSLVGDNEQFF.